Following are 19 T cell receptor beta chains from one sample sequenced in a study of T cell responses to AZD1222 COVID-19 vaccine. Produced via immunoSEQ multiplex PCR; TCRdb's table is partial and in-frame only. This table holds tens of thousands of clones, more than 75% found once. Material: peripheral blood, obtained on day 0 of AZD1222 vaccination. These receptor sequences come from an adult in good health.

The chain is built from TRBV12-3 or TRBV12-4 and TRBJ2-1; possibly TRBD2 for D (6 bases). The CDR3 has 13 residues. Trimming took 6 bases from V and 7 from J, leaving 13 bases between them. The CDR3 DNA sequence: TGTGCCAGCAGGAAGGGACTTCCGAATGAGCAGTTCTTC. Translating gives CASRKGLPNEQFF.

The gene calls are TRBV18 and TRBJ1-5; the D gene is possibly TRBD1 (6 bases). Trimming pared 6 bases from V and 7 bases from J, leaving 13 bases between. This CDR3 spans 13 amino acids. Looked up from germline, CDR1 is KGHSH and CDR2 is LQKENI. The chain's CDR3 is CASSPGGSQPQHF. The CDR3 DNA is TGTGCCAGCTCCCCGGGGGGCAGCCAGCCCCAGCATTTT.

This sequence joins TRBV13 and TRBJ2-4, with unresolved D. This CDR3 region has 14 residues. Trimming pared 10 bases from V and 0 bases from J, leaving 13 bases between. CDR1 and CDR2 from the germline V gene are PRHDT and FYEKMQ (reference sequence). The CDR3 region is CATRLIVAKNIQYF. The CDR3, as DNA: TGTGCCACTCGATTGATAGTAGCCAAAAACATTCAGTACTTC.

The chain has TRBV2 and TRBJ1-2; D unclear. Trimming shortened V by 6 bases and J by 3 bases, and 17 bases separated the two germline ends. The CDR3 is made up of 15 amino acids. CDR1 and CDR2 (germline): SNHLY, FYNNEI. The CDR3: CASSPDGGEYYGYTF. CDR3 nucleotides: TGTGCCAGCAGCCCCGACGGCGGGGAATACTATGGCTACACCTTC. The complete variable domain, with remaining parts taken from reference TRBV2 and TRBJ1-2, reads EPEVTQTPSHQVTQMGQEVILRCVPISNHLYFYWYRQILGQKVEFLVSFYNNEISEKSEIFDDQFSVERPDGSNFTLKIRSTKLEDSAMYFCASSPDGGEYYGYTFGSGTRLTVV.

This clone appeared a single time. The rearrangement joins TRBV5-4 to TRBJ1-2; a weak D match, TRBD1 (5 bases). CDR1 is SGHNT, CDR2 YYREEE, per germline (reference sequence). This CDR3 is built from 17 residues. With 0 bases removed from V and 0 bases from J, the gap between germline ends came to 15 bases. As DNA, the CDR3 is TGTGCCAGCAGCTTGGTGTCAGGGTGGAGAACTAACTATGGCTACACCTTC. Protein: CASSLVSGWRTNYGYTF.

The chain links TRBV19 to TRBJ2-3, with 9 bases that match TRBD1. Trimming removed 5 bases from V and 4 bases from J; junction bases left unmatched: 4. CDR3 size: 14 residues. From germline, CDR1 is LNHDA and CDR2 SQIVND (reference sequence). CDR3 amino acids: CASSQTGGSDTQYF. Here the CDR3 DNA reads TGTGCCAGTAGTCAAACAGGGGGCTCAGATACGCAGTATTTT.

CDR3 bases: TGTGCCAGCAGCTTGGGACTAGCGGGAGTAGGGGGCACAGATACGCAGTATTTT. Protein: CASSLGLAGVGGTDTQYF. This chain uses TRBV7-3 with TRBJ2-3, with 14 bases matching TRBD2. The germline V gene encodes CDR1 SGHTA and CDR2 FQGTGA. After removal of 3 bases from V and 1 base from J, the junction contained 6 bases not matched to a gene. The CDR3 contains 18 residues.

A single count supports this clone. Here the CDR3 DNA reads TGTGCCAGCAGCCCATGGACTAGCAAAGCCGAGCAGTACTTC. This encodes CASSPWTSKAEQYF. This chain joins TRBV5-4 and TRBJ2-7, with 8 bases lining up with TRBD2. The CDR3 is 14 amino acids. The V and J ends lost 4 bases and 6 bases, in that order; junction bases with no gene match: 9. Germline-derived CDR1 and CDR2 are SGHNT and YYREEE (reference sequence).

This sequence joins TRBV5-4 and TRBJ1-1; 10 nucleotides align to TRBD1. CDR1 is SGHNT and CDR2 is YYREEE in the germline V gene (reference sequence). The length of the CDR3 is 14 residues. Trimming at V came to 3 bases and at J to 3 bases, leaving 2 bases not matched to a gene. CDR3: CASSYGQGDTEAFF. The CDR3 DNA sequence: TGTGCCAGCAGCTACGGACAGGGGGACACTGAAGCTTTCTTT.

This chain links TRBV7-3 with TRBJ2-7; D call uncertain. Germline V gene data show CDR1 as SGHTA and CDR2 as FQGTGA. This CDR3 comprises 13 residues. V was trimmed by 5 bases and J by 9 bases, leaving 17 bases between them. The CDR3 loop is CASSTNPRMGQYF. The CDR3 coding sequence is TGTGCCAGCAGCACCAATCCCAGAATGGGGCAGTACTTC.

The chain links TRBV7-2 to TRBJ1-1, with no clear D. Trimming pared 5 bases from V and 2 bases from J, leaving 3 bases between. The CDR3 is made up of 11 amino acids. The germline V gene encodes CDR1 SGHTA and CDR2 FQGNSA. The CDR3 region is CASSLNTEAFF. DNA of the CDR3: TGTGCCAGCAGCCTTAACACTGAAGCTTTCTTT.

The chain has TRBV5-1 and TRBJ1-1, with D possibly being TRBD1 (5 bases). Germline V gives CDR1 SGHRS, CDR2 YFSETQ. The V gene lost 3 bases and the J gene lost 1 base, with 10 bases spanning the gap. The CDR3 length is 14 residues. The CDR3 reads CASSSSGTNTEAFF. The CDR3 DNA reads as TGCGCCAGCAGCTCCTCCGGGACGAACACTGAAGCTTTCTTT.

The CDR3 bases are TGTGCCAGCAGCTCCGGACAGGGGGCTGGCAATGAGCAGTTCTTC. It yields the protein CASSSGQGAGNEQFF. The chain uses TRBV7-3 and TRBJ2-1, with 11 positions matching TRBD1. Germline-derived CDR1 and CDR2 are SGHTA and FQGTGA. This CDR3 has 15 amino acids. V shed 4 bases and J 6 bases; nucleotides not matched to a gene: 5.

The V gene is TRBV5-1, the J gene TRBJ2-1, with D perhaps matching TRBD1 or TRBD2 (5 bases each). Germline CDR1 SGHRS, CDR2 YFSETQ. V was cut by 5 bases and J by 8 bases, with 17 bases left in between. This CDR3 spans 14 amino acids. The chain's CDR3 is CASRRAGSEDEQFF. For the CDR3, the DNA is TGCGCCAGCAGGAGAGCAGGGAGTGAGGATGAGCAGTTCTTC.

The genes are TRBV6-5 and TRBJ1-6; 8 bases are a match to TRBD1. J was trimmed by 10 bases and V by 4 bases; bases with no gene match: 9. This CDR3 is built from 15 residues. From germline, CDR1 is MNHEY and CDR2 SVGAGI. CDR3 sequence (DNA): TGTGCCAGCAGTTCACCCGGACAGGGCGACTCACCCCTCCACTTT. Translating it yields CASSSPGQGDSPLHF.

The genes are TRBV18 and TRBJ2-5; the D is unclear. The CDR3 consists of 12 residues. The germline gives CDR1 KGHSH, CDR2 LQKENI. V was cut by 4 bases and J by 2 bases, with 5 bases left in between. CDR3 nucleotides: TGTGCCAGCTCACGAGATCAAGAGACCCAGTACTTC. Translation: CASSRDQETQYF.

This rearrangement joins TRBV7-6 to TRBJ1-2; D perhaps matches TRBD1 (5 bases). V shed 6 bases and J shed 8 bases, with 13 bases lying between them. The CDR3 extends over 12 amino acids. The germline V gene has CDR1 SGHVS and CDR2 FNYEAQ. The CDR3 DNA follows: TGTGCCAGCAGTCTTGGGCAGGGCGGCTACACCTTC. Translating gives CASSLGQGGYTF.

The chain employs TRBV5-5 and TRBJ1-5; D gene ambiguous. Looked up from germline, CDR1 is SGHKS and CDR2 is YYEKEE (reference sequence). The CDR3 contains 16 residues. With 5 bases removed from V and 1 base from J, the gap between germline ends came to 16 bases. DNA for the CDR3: TGTGCCAGCAGGGGTGGGTTGACACAGAGCAATCAGCCCCAGCATTTT. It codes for CASRGGLTQSNQPQHF.

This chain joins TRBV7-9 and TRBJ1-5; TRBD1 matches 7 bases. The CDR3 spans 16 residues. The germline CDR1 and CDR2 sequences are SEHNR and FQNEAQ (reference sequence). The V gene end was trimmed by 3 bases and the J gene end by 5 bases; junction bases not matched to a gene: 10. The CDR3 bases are TGTGCCAGCAGCTTTGGGGGGGGACAGTCTCATCAGCCCCAGCATTTT. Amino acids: CASSFGGGQSHQPQHF.